This T cell receptor (beta chain) was captured in a study of blood T cell repertoires in COVID-19. Across the whole study: COVID-19 samples from acute and convalescent phases originated in the United States, Italy and Spain. Sample material is recorded as cDNA or gDNA derived from T cells, B-cell-depleted T cells, or PBMCs.

The CDR3 length is 15 residues. From germline, CDR1 is SGHNT and CDR2 YYREEE (reference sequence). Seattle cases were enrolled at active infection and followed longitudinally. Data came from immunoSEQ multiplex PCR; TCRdb stores just in-frame clones and leaves some out. Found here are 120,000 to 150,000 clones, 75% to 90% of them singletons; the top ten hold about an eighth. Concerning this clone: One end of the junction is discordant with germline, which a read error may explain.

This sequence was found in a man between 18 and 35 years old with COVID-19, enrolled during active disease. Material: peripheral blood. The J gene is TRBJ1-4, the V gene TRBV5-4; D is perhaps TRBD1 (6 bases). DNA of the CDR3: TGTGCCAGCAGCTGGGGGGGCAGGGAAGATGAAAAACTGCTTTTT. Encoded protein: CASSWGGREDEKLLF.